What follows are 2 T cell receptor beta chains derived from one specimen sequenced in a study of T cells in Graves' hyperthyroidism and ophthalmopathy. Amplified TCR beta CDR3 regions came from RNA transcripts. TCR CDR3 underwent first-round RT-PCR with the HTBI primer set. A single record per CDR3 protein comes from TCRdb applying MiXCR to the multiplex PCR reads. The sample consists of about 540,000 distinct CDR3 sequences, 35% to 55% of them appearing once. What was sequenced was peripheral blood or thyroid tissue (not recorded which). Source of these receptors: a woman between 18 and 30 years old with Graves' hyperthyroidism.

The chain couples TRBV10-3 to TRBJ2-7; possible D gene TRBD2, 6 bases. The CDR3 contains 13 residues. V was shortened by 10 bases and J by 3 bases, with 16 bases between the two germline ends. Germline V CDR1 and CDR2: ENHRY, SYGVKD. The CDR3 DNA sequence: TGTGCCAGCAAGACGGGACTCTACTACGAGCAGTACTTC. This gives the protein CASKTGLYYEQYF.

V usage is TRBV20-1 and J usage is TRBJ1-6; D gene uncertain. Trimming removed 1 base at V and 5 bases at J, with 12 bases between. In germline, CDR1 is DFQATT, CDR2 SNEGSKA (reference sequence). CDR3 length equals 15 residues. CDR3 protein: CSARGAGINNSPLHF. The CDR3 coding sequence is TGCAGTGCTAGAGGGGCCGGGATTAATAATTCACCCCTCCACTTT.